A selection of T cell receptor beta chains follows, all from one sample in a study of Graves' ophthalmopathy and Graves' hyperthyroidism. From the multiplex PCR reads, TCRdb called clonotypes with MiXCR, one entry per CDR3 protein. Of about 1.1 million distinct CDR3 sequences in the sample, roughly 35% were seen once. The specimen sequenced was peripheral blood or thyroid tissue (not recorded which). The receptors were sampled from an adult man with Graves' hyperthyroidism. Each CDR3 is given with its conserved first and last residue. D genes are given only for firm matches. Size is stated for part of the rows, as once, few or many counts, or as a class when the clone is expanded.

>TRBJ2-7|few|NA|TRBV9
CASSPMVVSSYEQYF
TGTGCCAGCAGCCCGATGGTCGTCAGCTCCTACGAGCAGTACTTC
>TRBJ2-5|few|TRBD2|TRBV7-8
CASSSKGTSGSETQYF
TGTGCCAGCAGCTCTAAAGGGACTAGCGGGAGTGAGACCCAGTACTTC
>TRBJ2-7|few|NA|TRBV10-2
CASSARDSQRDDYEQYF
TGCGCCAGCAGTGCTAGGGACAGCCAGCGGGACGACTACGAGCAGTACTTC
>TRBJ1-1|NA|NA|TRBV10-2
CASSGGGMNTKAFF
TGTGCCAGCAGCGGGGGGGGCATGAACACTAAAGCTTTCTTT
>TRBJ2-7|NA|NA|TRBV5-6
CASSLWQGISYEQYF
TGTGCCAGCAGCTTGTGGCAGGGGATATCCTACGAGCAGTACTTC
>TRBJ1-5|NA|NA|TRBV7-2
CASSSGPAGISNQPQHF
TGTGCCAGCAGCTCCGGCCCGGCTGGCATAAGCAATCAGCCCCAGCATTTT
>TRBJ1-6|few|NA|TRBV4-3
CASSQDWPRDNSPLHF
TGCGCCAGCAGCCAAGATTGGCCCCGGGATAATTCACCCCTCCACTTT
>TRBJ1-5|NA|TRBD1|TRBV12-3/TRBV12-4
CASRETGGYNQPQHF
TGTGCCAGCAGGGAAACAGGGGGCTACAATCAGCCCCAGCATTTT
>TRBJ1-1|few|NA|TRBV6-2/TRBV6-3
CASSKRWGNTEAFF
TGTGCCAGCAGCAAACGCTGGGGGAACACTGAAGCTTTCTTT
>TRBJ2-7|many|NA|TRBV19
CASSISLDPYYEQYF
TGTGCCAGTAGTATCTCCCTTGATCCTTATTACGAGCAGTACTTC
>TRBJ2-6|NA|NA|TRBV10-3
CAISPPVGATGANVLTF
TGTGCCATCAGTCCTCCGGTGGGGGCGACTGGGGCCAACGTCCTGACTTTC
>TRBJ1-4|many|NA|TRBV9
CASSAGTSQNEKLFF
TGTGCCAGCAGCGCTGGGACAAGTCAAAATGAAAAACTGTTTTTT
>TRBJ2-6|many|NA|TRBV2
CASSVENVGANVLTF
TGTGCCAGCAGTGTGGAAAACGTCGGGGCCAACGTCCTGACTTTC
>TRBJ1-2|NA|NA|TRBV5-1
CASTRTGYTF
TGCGCCAGCACCCGGACAGGCTACACCTTC
>TRBJ2-7|NA|TRBD2|TRBV7-9
CASSLAGAGGEQYF
TGTGCCAGCAGCTTAGCAGGCGCGGGAGGCGAGCAGTACTTC
>TRBJ2-7|NA|NA|TRBV5-5
CASGGLGGSYEQYF
TGTGCCAGCGGTGGACTGGGAGGCTCCTACGAGCAGTACTTC